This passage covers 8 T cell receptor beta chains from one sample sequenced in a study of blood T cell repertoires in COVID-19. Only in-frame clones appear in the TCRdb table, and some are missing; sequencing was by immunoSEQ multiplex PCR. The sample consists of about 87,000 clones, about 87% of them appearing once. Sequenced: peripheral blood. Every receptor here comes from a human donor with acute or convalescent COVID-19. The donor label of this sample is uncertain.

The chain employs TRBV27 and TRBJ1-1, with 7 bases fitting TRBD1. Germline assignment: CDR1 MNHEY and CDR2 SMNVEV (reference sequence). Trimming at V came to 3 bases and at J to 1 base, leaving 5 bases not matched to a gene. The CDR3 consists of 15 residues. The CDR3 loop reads CASSFIPGGNTEAFF. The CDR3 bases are TGTGCCAGCAGTTTCATCCCAGGGGGGAACACTGAAGCTTTCTTT.

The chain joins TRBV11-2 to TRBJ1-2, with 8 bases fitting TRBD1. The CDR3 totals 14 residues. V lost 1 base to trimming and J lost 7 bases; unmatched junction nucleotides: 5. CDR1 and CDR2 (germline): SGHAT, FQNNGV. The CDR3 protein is CASSLGTGLSGYTF. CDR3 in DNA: TGTGCCAGCAGCTTAGGGACAGGGTTAAGTGGCTACACCTTC. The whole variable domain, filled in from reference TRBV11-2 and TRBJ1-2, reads EAGVAQSPRYKIIEKRQSVAFWCNPISGHATLYWYQQILGQGPKLLIQFQNNGVVDDSQLPKDRFSAERLKGVDSTLKIQPAKLEDSAVYLCASSLGTGLSGYTFGSGTRLTVV.

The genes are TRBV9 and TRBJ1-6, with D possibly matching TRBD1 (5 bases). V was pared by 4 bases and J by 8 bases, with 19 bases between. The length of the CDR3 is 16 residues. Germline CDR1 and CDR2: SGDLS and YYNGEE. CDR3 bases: TGTGCCAGCAGCCCCGCCGGAGCGGGGGTGTATTCACCCCTCCACTTT. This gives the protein CASSPAGAGVYSPLHF.

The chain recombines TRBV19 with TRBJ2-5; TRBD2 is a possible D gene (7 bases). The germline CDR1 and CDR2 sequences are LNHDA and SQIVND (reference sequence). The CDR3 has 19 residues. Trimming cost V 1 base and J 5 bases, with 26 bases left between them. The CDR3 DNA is TGTGCCAGTAGTATAGCCGGGGCGGGGGCGCCCTCCGTCCAGGAGACCCAGTACTTC. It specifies CASSIAGAGAPSVQETQYF.

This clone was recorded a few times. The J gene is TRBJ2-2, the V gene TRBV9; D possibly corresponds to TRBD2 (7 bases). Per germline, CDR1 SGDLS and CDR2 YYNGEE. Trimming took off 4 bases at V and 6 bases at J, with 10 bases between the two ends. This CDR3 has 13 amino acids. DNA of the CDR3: TGTGCCAGCAGCCGGGGGGCGGCCGGGGAGCTGTTTTTT. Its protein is CASSRGAAGELFF. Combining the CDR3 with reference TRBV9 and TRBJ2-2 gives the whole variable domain DSGVTQTPKHLITATGQRVTLRCSPRSGDLSVYWYQQSLDQGLQFLIQYYNGEERAKGNILERFSAQQFPDLHSELNLSSLELGDSALYFCASSRGAAGELFFGEGSRLTVL.

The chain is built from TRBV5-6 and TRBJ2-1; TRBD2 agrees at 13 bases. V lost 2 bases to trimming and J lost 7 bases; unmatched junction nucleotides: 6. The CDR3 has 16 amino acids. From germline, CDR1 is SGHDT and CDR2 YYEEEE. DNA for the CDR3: TGTGCCAGCAGCTTATCGGGACTAGCGGGGCTAAATGAGCAGTTCTTC. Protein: CASSLSGLAGLNEQFF. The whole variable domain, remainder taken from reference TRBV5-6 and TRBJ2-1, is DAGVTQSPTHLIKTRGQQVTLRCSPKSGHDTVSWYQQALGQGPQFIFQYYEEEERQRGNFPDRFSGHQFPNYSSELNVNALLLGDSALYLCASSLSGLAGLNEQFFGPGTRLTVL.

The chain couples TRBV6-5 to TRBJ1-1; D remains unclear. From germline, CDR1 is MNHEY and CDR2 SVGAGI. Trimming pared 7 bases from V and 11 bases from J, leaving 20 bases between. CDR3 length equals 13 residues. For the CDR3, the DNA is TGTGCCAGCAAGGGCGGGTCCCAGACTTACGCTTTCTTT. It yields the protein CASKGGSQTYAFF.

For the CDR3, the DNA is TGCGCCAGCAGCCCCCAGGGGGCGGGGGTTTTAAATGAGCAGTTCTTC. Its translation is CASSPQGAGVLNEQFF. J is TRBJ2-1 and V is TRBV4-1; perhaps TRBD1 as D (8 bases). The germline V gene encodes CDR1 MGHRA and CDR2 YSYEKL. The CDR3 contains 16 residues. Deletions cut 4 bases from V and 7 bases from J, with 20 bases between.